Here is one TCR beta chain with its context. Enrolled through a virtual design, the participants were between about 18 and 89 years of age and came from about two dozen US areas. V was cut by 0 bases and J by 6 bases, with 14 bases left in between. CDR3 length: 15 residues. Looked up from germline, CDR1 is LGHNA and CDR2 is YSLEER. The data belong to a study of blood T cell repertoires in COVID-19. Study-level background: T cells, B-cell-depleted T cells, or PBMCs supplied cDNA or gDNA.

Clones were read by immunoSEQ multiplex PCR, and TCRdb kept only the in-frame ones, dropping some. The table records approximately 150,000 clones, 75% to 90% of them present only once. The receptor was isolated from a man in his fifties in a cohort exposed to, infected with or recovered from COVID-19 (not recorded which). The chain employs TRBV4-3 and TRBJ1-1, with D possibly being TRBD1 (6 bases). Sequences were obtained from PBMCs or T cells enriched from blood (not recorded which). The CDR3 region has the DNA TGCGCCAGCAGCCAAGAGACAGGTCTTTGGGCTGAAGCTTTCTTT. It codes for CASSQETGLWAEAFF.